Listed here are 26 T cell receptor beta chains from one sample, sequenced in a study of shared clonotypes between healthy human individuals. The repertoire was sequenced with immunoSEQ multiplex PCR; TCRdb's copy has only in-frame clones and lacks some. The sample consists of a few million clones, 80% to 95% of them appearing once. Positively selected for CCR7, the CD45RO-negative cells used as naive CD8 cells excluded terminally differentiated effector memory CD45RA+ cells. The specimen was naive CD8+ T cells from PBMCs. The receptors shown here come from a man between 18 and 35 years old in good health. Some clones in this sample may be carry-over from other donors' samples.

The chain combines TRBV7-9 with TRBJ1-1, with D perhaps matching TRBD1 (6 bases). The CDR3 has 14 amino acids. Per the germline V gene, CDR1 is SEHNR and CDR2 is FQNEAQ (reference sequence). V dropped 8 bases and J dropped 0 bases, with 13 bases sitting between them. The DNA of the CDR3 is TGTGCCAGCCTGGGGGCGGAACTGAACACTGAAGCTTTCTTT. This gives the protein CASLGAELNTEAFF.

This clone was counted only a few times. This chain connects TRBV27 to TRBJ2-7; 11 bases are a match to TRBD2. CDR1 MNHEY and CDR2 SMNVEV come from the germline V gene (reference sequence). The V segment lost 6 bases and the J segment 4 bases; nucleotides outside the gene matches: 8. The CDR3 runs 15 residues. CDR3 DNA: TGTGCCAGCAGCCTAATAGCGGGAGGGCCGTACGAGCAGTACTTC. The encoded protein is CASSLIAGGPYEQYF.

The chain uses TRBV13 and TRBJ2-1, with 9 nucleotides matching TRBD2. The CDR3 length is 15 residues. V lost 4 bases and J lost 4; bases outside the gene matches: 5. Germline V gene data show CDR1 as PRHDT and CDR2 as FYEKMQ (reference sequence). CDR3 sequence (DNA): TGTGCCAGCAGCTCCCAAAGCGGGAGGTACAATGAGCAGTTCTTC. Translating it yields CASSSQSGRYNEQFF.

This chain uses TRBV19 with TRBJ2-1; D gene uncertain. V lost 7 bases and J lost 0, with 28 bases in between. The CDR3 consists of 20 residues. CDR1 is LNHDA, CDR2 SQIVND, per germline (reference sequence). The CDR3 bases are TGTGCCAGTAAACCAAACTTCCCCCAAGACACCTTAAGCTCCTACAATGAGCAGTTCTTC. As protein: CASKPNFPQDTLSSYNEQFF.

With respect to this clone: The sample holds other DNA sequences that translate to the same CDR3. This chain connects TRBV6-5 to TRBJ2-7; 9 positions agree with TRBD1. The germline gives CDR1 MNHEY, CDR2 SVGAGI. V lost 0 bases, J lost 4 bases, and 1 base stayed unmatched. CDR3 size: 14 residues. DNA of the CDR3: TGTGCCAGCAGTTACTCGGGGACAGGGTACGAGCAGTACTTC. Amino acids: CASSYSGTGYEQYF.

This chain uses TRBV27 with TRBJ2-1, with 10 bases matching TRBD2. Trimming at V came to 8 bases and at J to 3 bases, leaving 10 bases not matched to a gene. Germline CDR1 MNHEY, CDR2 SMNVEV (reference sequence). The CDR3 consists of 16 residues. CDR3 protein: CASSHLAGAVYNEQFF. In DNA, the CDR3 is TGTGCCAGCTCCCACCTAGCGGGAGCGGTCTACAATGAGCAGTTCTTC.

The chain is built from TRBV7-2 and TRBJ2-1, with D tentatively TRBD2 (6 bases). This CDR3 region has 16 residues. CDR1 and CDR2 (germline): SGHTA, FQGNSA. The V end was cut by 0 bases, the J end by 8 bases, with 17 bases between. The CDR3 protein is CASSLALEGLNDEQFF. The CDR3, as DNA: TGTGCCAGCAGCTTAGCCCTGGAGGGCCTGAACGATGAGCAGTTCTTC.

The rearrangement links TRBV7-2 to TRBJ2-7, with a weak D call TRBD2 (5 bases). V dropped 2 bases and J dropped 6 bases, with 17 bases sitting between them. This CDR3 spans 15 amino acids. Germline V CDR1 and CDR2: SGHTA, FQGNSA. The CDR3 is CASSLRTGSLLEQYF. In DNA, the CDR3 is TGTGCCAGCAGCTTAAGGACGGGGTCCCTCCTCGAGCAGTACTTC.

Of note for this clone: Other DNA sequences in the same sample also yield this CDR3. This chain joins TRBV6-5 and TRBJ2-5; 9 bases are shared with TRBD1. This CDR3 has 13 residues. Germline CDR1 MNHEY, CDR2 SVGAGI. The trim removed 4 bases at V and 3 bases at J, leaving 0 bases unmatched. The chain's CDR3 is CASSWDREETQYF. The CDR3 nucleotides are TGTGCCAGCAGTTGGGACAGGGAAGAGACCCAGTACTTC.

The chain has TRBV5-1 and TRBJ2-7; TRBD2 matches 13 bases. Germline CDR1 is SGHRS and CDR2 is YFSETQ. CDR3 length: 18 amino acids. With V trimmed by 3 bases and J by 4 bases, 13 bases remained unmatched. Here the CDR3 DNA reads TGCGCCAGCAGCTATTGGGGGCAAGGGACTAGCGGGACATACGAGCAGTACTTC. This translates into CASSYWGQGTSGTYEQYF.

This clone was recorded once. Written as DNA, the CDR3 is TGCGCCAGCAGCTCTGGACAGGGGGCTTGGGATGAAAAACTGTTTTTT. Amino acids: CASSSGQGAWDEKLFF. V is TRBV5-1 and J is TRBJ1-4; 11 positions match TRBD1. CDR3 length: 16 residues. V shed 3 bases, J shed 6 bases, and the junction held 7 bases outside the gene matches. The germline gives CDR1 SGHRS, CDR2 YFSETQ.

The chain recombines TRBV27 with TRBJ2-1; the match to TRBD2 covers 11 bases. Trimming cost V 2 bases and J 1 base; bases outside gene matches: 7. Germline V CDR1 and CDR2: MNHEY, SMNVEV (reference sequence). The length of the CDR3 is 18 residues. In nucleotides, the CDR3 is TGTGCCAGCAGTTTAAGACTAGCGGGAATGGCGTCCTACAATGAGCAGTTCTTC. It yields the protein CASSLRLAGMASYNEQFF.

This chain connects TRBV9 to TRBJ2-1; D could derive from TRBD1 or TRBD2 (5 bases each). Per germline, CDR1 SGDLS and CDR2 YYNGEE. The CDR3 sequence is 16 residues long. The V and J ends lost 5 bases and 1 base respectively, with 16 bases between them. The CDR3 reads CASSGSRGSSYNEQFF. The CDR3 nucleotides read TGTGCCAGCAGTGGATCGAGGGGATCTTCCTACAATGAGCAGTTCTTC.

The chain couples TRBV4-1 to TRBJ1-6; D is undetermined. V shed 3 bases and J shed 3 bases, with 9 bases lying between them. Germline V lookup: CDR1 MGHRA, CDR2 YSYEKL. This CDR3 contains 15 residues. Here the CDR3 DNA reads TGCGCCAGCAGCCAGCAACCGAGCTATAATTCACCCCTCCACTTT. Translating it yields CASSQQPSYNSPLHF.

The chain employs TRBV28 and TRBJ1-1, with TRBD1 matching over 7 bases. Germline values: CDR1 MDHEN, CDR2 SYDVKM. The CDR3 sequence is 16 residues long. The V segment lost 5 bases and the J segment 2 bases; nucleotides outside the gene matches: 11. The CDR3 sequence: CASSLDAGTANTEAFF. CDR3 in DNA: TGTGCCAGCAGTCTCGACGCGGGGACAGCCAACACTGAAGCTTTCTTT.

The V and J genes are TRBV7-9 and TRBJ2-7; TRBD1 or TRBD2 may be the D gene (5 bases each). Trimming stripped 1 base from V and 0 bases from J, with 13 bases between. Germline V gene lookup returns CDR1 SEHNR and CDR2 FQNEAQ (reference sequence). CDR3 length: 16 residues. The CDR3 bases are TGTGCCAGCAGCTTAGTTCAGGGACGGAGCTCCTACGAGCAGTACTTC. Protein product: CASSLVQGRSSYEQYF.

The V gene is TRBV7-3, the J gene TRBJ2-2; D call uncertain. The CDR3 covers 17 residues. Trimming took 1 base from V and 4 from J, leaving 16 bases between them. Germline CDR1 SGHTA, CDR2 FQGTGA. The CDR3: CASSLSPTLALTGELFF. CDR3 coding DNA: TGTGCCAGCAGCTTAAGCCCTACCTTGGCCCTCACCGGGGAGCTGTTTTTT.

The chain is built from TRBV13 and TRBJ2-2; D is undetermined. Germline V gene lookup returns CDR1 PRHDT and CDR2 FYEKMQ (reference sequence). The CDR3 is 14 residues long. V shed 7 bases and J shed 2 bases, with 11 bases lying between them. CDR3 sequence reads: CASNLRRNTGELFF. The CDR3 bases are TGTGCCAGCAACCTAAGGAGAAACACCGGGGAGCTGTTTTTT.

The sample holds one count of this clone. The gene calls are TRBV7-9 and TRBJ2-6; no firm D call. V lost 8 bases, J lost 2 bases, and 7 bases lay in between. The CDR3 length is 13 residues. Germline-derived CDR1 and CDR2 are SEHNR and FQNEAQ (reference sequence). DNA for the CDR3: TGTGCCAGCGGTGATGCTGGGGCCAACGTCCTGACTTTC. This translates into CASGDAGANVLTF. Supplemented by reference TRBV7-9 and TRBJ2-6, the full variable domain reads DTGVSQNPRHKITKRGQNVTFRCDPISEHNRLYWYRQTLGQGPEFLTYFQNEAQLEKSRLLSDRFSAERPKGSFSTLEIQRTEQGDSAMYLCASGDAGANVLTFGAGSRLTVL.

J is TRBJ2-4 and V is TRBV7-9, with TRBD1 as a possible D gene (5 bases). V was trimmed by 4 bases and J by 8 bases, leaving 18 bases between them. Looked up from germline, CDR1 is SEHNR and CDR2 is FQNEAQ (reference sequence). There are 15 residues in the CDR3. CDR3 nucleotides: TGTGCCAGCAGCTCGCGCGTGGGGTTCAGGGACATTCAGTACTTC. This sequence encodes CASSSRVGFRDIQYF.

The J gene is TRBJ2-7, the V gene TRBV4-1; 8 nucleotides match TRBD2. Germline V gene data show CDR1 as MGHRA and CDR2 as YSYEKL. J gave up 3 bases and V 5 bases, and 9 bases lay outside the gene matches. This CDR3 region has 15 residues. The CDR3 region has the DNA TGCGCCAGCAGCGCCCCGGGGAGCGGGAGCTACGAGCAGTACTTC. It yields the protein CASSAPGSGSYEQYF.

The chain has TRBV27 and TRBJ2-2, with D uncertain. Trimming left V 0 bases short and J 0 bases short, with 8 bases between. This CDR3 comprises 16 residues. Germline-derived CDR1 and CDR2 are MNHEY and SMNVEV (reference sequence). For the CDR3, the DNA is TGTGCCAGCAGTTTATCTGGTCAAACGAACACCGGGGAGCTGTTTTTT. Protein sequence: CASSLSGQTNTGELFF.

The V call is TRBV18, the J call TRBJ2-3, with TRBD1 matching 7 bases. V shed 6 bases and J 2 bases; nucleotides not matched to a gene: 14. Germline-derived CDR1 and CDR2 are KGHSH and LQKENI. CDR3 length equals 17 residues. Written as DNA, the CDR3 is TGTGCCAGCTCCCATTTCGGTCCCCAGGGGGACACAGATACGCAGTATTTT. Protein: CASSHFGPQGDTDTQYF.

The rearrangement links TRBV19 to TRBJ1-2; 7 bases agree with TRBD1. This CDR3 spans 14 amino acids. Germline V CDR1 and CDR2: LNHDA, SQIVND (reference sequence). The ends lost 5 bases at V and 3 bases at J; junction bases unmatched: 6. The CDR3 here is CASSPPTGDYGYTF. The CDR3 coding sequence is TGTGCCAGTAGTCCCCCCACAGGGGACTATGGCTACACCTTC.

This sequence joins TRBV4-1 and TRBJ2-7, with D unresolved. The V gene's germline CDR1 is MGHRA and CDR2 YSYEKL. The CDR3 loop spans 15 amino acids. V lost 4 bases and J 3 bases, leaving 16 bases between the germline ends. The CDR3 DNA reads TGCGCCAGCAGCCCGTCAATATATATTCTCTACGAGCAGTACTTC. This codes for CASSPSIYILYEQYF.

This clone has just one count. The rearrangement uses TRBV7-6 and TRBJ2-1; D might be TRBD1 or TRBD2, each matching 6 bases. The CDR3 covers 14 residues. Trimming removed 5 bases from V and 8 bases from J, with 16 bases in between. CDR1 SGHVS and CDR2 FNYEAQ come from the germline V gene. The CDR3 DNA sequence: TGTGCCAGCAGCGGAATGGGGGGCAGGGATGAGCAGTTCTTC. Its translation: CASSGMGGRDEQFF.